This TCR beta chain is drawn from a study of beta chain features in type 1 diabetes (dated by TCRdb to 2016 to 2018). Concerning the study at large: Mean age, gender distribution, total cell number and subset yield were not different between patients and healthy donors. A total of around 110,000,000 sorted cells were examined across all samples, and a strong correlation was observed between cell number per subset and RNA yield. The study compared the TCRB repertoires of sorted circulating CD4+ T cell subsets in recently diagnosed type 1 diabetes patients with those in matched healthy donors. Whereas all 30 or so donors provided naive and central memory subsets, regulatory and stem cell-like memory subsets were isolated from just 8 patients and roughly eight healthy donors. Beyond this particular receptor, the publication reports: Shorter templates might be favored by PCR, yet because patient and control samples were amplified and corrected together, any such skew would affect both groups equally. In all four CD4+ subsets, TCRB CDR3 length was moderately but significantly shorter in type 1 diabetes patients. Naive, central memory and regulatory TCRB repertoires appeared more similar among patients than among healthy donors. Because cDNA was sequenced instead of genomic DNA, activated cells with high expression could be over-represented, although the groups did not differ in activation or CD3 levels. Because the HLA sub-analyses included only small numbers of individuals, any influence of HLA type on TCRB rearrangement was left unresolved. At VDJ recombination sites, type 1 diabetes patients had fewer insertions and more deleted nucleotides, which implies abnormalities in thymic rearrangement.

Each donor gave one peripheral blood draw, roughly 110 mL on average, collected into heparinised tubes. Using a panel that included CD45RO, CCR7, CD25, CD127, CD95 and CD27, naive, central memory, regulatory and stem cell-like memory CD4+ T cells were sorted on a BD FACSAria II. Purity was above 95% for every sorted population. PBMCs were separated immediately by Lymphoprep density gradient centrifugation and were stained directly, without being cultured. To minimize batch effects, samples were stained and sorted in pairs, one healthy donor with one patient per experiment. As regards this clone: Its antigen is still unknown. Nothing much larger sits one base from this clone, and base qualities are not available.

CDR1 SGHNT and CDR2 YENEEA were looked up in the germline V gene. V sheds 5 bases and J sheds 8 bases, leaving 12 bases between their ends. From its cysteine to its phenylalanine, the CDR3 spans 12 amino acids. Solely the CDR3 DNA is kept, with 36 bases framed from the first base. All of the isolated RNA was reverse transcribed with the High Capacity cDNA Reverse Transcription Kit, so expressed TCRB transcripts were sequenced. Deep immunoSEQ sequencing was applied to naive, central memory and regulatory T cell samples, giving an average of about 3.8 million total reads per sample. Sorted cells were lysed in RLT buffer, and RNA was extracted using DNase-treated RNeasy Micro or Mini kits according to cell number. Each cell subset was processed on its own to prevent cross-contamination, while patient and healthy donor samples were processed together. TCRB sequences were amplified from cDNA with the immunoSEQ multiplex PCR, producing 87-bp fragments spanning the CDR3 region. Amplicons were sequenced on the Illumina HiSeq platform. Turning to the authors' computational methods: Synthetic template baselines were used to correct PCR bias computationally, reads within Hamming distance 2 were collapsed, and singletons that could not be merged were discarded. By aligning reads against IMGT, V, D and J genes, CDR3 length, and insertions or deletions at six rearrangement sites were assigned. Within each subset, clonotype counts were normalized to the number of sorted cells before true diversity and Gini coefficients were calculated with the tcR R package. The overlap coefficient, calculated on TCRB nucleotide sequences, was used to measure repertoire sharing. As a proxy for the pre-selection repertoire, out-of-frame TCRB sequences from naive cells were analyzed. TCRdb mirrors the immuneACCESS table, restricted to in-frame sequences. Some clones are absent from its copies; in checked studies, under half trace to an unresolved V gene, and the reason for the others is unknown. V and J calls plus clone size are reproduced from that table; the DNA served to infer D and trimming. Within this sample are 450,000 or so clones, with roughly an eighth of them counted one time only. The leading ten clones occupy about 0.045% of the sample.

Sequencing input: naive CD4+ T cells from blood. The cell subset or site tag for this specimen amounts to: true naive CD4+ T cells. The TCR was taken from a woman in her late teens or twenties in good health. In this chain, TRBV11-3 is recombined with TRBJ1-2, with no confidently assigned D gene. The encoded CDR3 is CASSPGRSGYTF. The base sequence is TGTGCCAGCAGCCCTGGTCGGAGCGGCTACACCTTC.